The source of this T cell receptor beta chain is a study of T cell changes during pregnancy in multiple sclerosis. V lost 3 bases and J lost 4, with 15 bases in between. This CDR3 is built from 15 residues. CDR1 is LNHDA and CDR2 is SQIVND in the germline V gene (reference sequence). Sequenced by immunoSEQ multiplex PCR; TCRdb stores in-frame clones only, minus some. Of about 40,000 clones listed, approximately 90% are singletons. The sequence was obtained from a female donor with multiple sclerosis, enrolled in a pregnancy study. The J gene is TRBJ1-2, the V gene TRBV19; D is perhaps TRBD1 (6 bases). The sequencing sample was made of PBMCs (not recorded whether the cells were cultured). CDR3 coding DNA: TGTGCCAGTAGTATTGGCCAGGGGTCTATCTATGGCTACACCTTC. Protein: CASSIGQGSIYGYTF.